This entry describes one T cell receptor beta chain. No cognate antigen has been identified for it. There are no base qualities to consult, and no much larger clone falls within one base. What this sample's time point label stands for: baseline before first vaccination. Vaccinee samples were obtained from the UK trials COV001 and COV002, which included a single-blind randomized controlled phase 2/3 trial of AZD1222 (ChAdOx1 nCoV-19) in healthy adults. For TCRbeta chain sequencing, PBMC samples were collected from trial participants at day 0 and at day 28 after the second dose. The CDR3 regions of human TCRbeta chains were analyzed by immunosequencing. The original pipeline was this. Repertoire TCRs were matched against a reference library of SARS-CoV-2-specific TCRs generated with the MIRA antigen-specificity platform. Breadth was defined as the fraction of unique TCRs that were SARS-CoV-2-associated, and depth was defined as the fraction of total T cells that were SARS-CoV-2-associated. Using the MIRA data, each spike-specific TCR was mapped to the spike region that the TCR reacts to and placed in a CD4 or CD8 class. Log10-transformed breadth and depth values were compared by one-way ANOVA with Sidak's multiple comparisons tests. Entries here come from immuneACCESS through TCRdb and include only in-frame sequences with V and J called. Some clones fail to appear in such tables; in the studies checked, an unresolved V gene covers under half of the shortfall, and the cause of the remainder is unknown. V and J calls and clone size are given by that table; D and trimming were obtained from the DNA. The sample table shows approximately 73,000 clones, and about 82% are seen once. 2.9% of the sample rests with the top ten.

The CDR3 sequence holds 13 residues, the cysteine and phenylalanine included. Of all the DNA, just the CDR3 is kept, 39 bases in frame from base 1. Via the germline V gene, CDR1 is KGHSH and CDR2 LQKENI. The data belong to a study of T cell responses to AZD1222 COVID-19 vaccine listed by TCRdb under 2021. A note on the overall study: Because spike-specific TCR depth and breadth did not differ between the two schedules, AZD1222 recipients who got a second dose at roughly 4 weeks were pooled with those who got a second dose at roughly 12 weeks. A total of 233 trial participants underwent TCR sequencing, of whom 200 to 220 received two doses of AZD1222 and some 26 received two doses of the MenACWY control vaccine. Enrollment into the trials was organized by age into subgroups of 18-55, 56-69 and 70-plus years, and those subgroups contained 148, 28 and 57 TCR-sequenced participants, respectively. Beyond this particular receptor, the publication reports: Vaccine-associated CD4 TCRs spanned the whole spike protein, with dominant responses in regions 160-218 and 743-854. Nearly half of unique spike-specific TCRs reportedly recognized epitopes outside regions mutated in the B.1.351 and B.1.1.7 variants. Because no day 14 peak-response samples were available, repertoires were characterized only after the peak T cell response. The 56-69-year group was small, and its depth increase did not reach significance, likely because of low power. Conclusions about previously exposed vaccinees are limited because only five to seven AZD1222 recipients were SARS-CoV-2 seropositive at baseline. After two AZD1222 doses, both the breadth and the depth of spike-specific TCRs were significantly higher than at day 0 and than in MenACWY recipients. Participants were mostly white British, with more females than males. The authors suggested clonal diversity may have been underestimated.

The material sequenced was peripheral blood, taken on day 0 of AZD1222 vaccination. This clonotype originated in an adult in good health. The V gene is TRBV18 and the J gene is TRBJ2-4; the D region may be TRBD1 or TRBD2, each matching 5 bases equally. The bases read TGTGCTGGGCGAAGGGGAGACCAAAACATTCAGTACTTC. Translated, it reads CAGRRGDQNIQYF.